Below, one TCR beta chain is given with its context. This sample was included in a study of blood T cell repertoires in COVID-19. V shed 4 bases and J 4 bases; nucleotides not matched to a gene: 9. Germline-derived CDR1 and CDR2 are PRHDT and FYEKMQ (reference sequence). The length of the CDR3 is 16 residues. TCRdb keeps only in-frame clones here, not all; method: immunoSEQ multiplex PCR. The table lists about 200,000 clones, roughly 88% of them singletons, with approximately 10% in the top ten. This TCR was recovered from a human donor with active or convalescent COVID-19. The donor label of this sample is uncertain. The rearrangement uses TRBV13 and TRBJ1-1; 10 nucleotides match TRBD1. The specimen sequenced was peripheral blood. This CDR3 reads CASSSTGGMESTEAFF. CDR3 coding DNA: TGTGCCAGCAGCTCGACAGGGGGCATGGAAAGCACTGAAGCTTTCTTT.